These 27 T cell receptor beta chains were sequenced from one sample in a study of response to subunit inactivated influenza vaccine. In TCRdb, the RT-PCR reads were re-called with MiXCR into one record per CDR3 protein. The data contain more than 450,000 distinct CDR3 sequences, around 11% of them singletons. This material consisted of PBMCs from blood, taken on the day of vaccination. These receptors were obtained from a man between 45 and 60 years old who received an inactivated influenza vaccine.

The V gene is TRBV11-2, the J gene TRBJ2-5, with D tentatively TRBD1 (5 bases). Germline CDR1 and CDR2: SGHAT and FQNNGV. With 1 base removed from V and 2 bases from J, the gap between germline ends came to 14 bases. There are 16 residues in the CDR3. The CDR3: CASSLGQPWGQETQYF. The CDR3 DNA sequence: TGTGCCAGCAGCTTAGGACAGCCATGGGGACAAGAGACCCAGTACTTC.

This clonotype was seen more than once but under ten times. The chain joins TRBV14 to TRBJ2-5; D is possibly TRBD1 or TRBD2 (5 bases each). Trimming removed 3 bases from V and 2 bases from J, with 13 bases in between. The CDR3 sequence is 15 residues long. Germline lookup yields CDR1 SGHDN and CDR2 FVKESK. This CDR3 is CASSQLRGSQETQYF. The CDR3 DNA sequence: TGTGCCAGCAGCCAGCTTCGGGGCAGTCAAGAGACCCAGTACTTC.

The chain uses TRBV15 and TRBJ2-7, with D tentatively TRBD2 (5 bases). This CDR3 region has 14 residues. Germline values: CDR1 LNHNV, CDR2 YYDKDF (reference sequence). V lost 3 bases and J 2 bases, leaving 11 bases between the germline ends. CDR3 loop: CATSSGLRPYEQYF. The CDR3 nucleotides are TGTGCCACCAGCAGCGGACTGAGGCCCTACGAGCAGTACTTC. The whole variable domain, remainder taken from reference TRBV15 and TRBJ2-7, is DAMVIQNPRYQVTQFGKPVTLSCSQTLNHNVMYWYQQKSSQAPKLLFHYYDKDFNNEADTPDNFQSRRPNTSFCFLDIRSPGLGDTAMYLCATSSGLRPYEQYFGPGTRLTVT.

Only a few counts were recorded for this clonotype. The gene calls are TRBV7-2 and TRBJ2-2, with unresolved D. Germline CDR1 is SGHTA and CDR2 is FQGNSA. CDR3 size: 15 residues. The germline V and J ends were trimmed by 7 bases and 5 bases, with 17 bases remaining between them. This chain's CDR3 is CASISHASWTGELFF. The CDR3 bases are TGTGCCAGCATTTCACACGCCTCTTGGACCGGGGAGCTGTTTTTT.

The rearrangement joins TRBV18 to TRBJ2-2; no reliable D call. The length of the CDR3 is 16 residues. V lost 5 bases and J 1 base, leaving 14 bases between the germline ends. Germline values: CDR1 KGHSH, CDR2 LQKENI. The CDR3 DNA reads TGTGCCAGCTCAGTACCGATAGCAGAGAACACCGGGGAGCTGTTTTTT. It translates to CASSVPIAENTGELFF.

The V gene is TRBV12-3 or TRBV12-4, the J gene TRBJ2-2; D unclear. The ends were cut back, 5 bases at V and 7 bases at J, with 14 bases in the middle. The CDR3 sequence is 14 residues long. The CDR3 sequence is CASSPGTVGGELFF. The CDR3 coding sequence is TGTGCCAGCAGTCCAGGAACCGTAGGCGGGGAGCTGTTTTTT.

This clonotype was seen only a few times. The chain is built from TRBV14 and TRBJ2-7; TRBD2 aligns across 10 bases. The CDR3 has 16 amino acids. Trimming at V came to 1 base and at J to 7 bases, leaving 10 bases not matched to a gene. Germline V lookup: CDR1 SGHDN, CDR2 FVKESK. DNA of the CDR3: TGTGCCAGCAGCCAAGCTTTCGGACTAGCGGAATGGGAGCAGTACTTC. It yields the protein CASSQAFGLAEWEQYF.

Many counts were recorded for this clonotype. The V call is TRBV4-3, the J call TRBJ1-1; no reliable D call. The CDR3 totals 14 residues. Germline V gene data show CDR1 as LGHNA and CDR2 as YSLEER. V lost 0 bases and J 1 base, leaving 6 bases between the germline ends. CDR3: CASSQDYWNTEAFF. The CDR3 DNA reads TGCGCCAGCAGCCAAGACTACTGGAACACTGAAGCTTTCTTT.

This clonotype occurred many times. This rearrangement joins TRBV28 to TRBJ2-7; unclear D gene. Trimming shortened V by 1 base and J by 1 base, and 5 bases separated the two germline ends. Germline loops: CDR1 MDHEN, CDR2 SYDVKM. The CDR3 consists of 13 residues. The CDR3 bases are TGTGCCAGCAGTTTATTAGGATCCTACGAGCAGTACTTC. Protein: CASSLLGSYEQYF. Full variable domain (missing parts from reference TRBV28 and TRBJ2-7): DVKVTQSSRYLVKRTGEKVFLECVQDMDHENMFWYRQDPGLGLRLIYFSYDVKMKEKGDIPEGYSVSREKKERFSLILESASTNQTSMYLCASSLLGSYEQYFGPGTRLTVT.

This clonotype was counted between two and nine times. The chain couples TRBV6-2 or TRBV6-3 to TRBJ2-4, with D possibly being TRBD2 (5 bases). The ends were cut back, 6 bases at V and 0 bases at J, with 27 bases in the middle. CDR1 is MNHEY, CDR2 SVGEGT, per germline. The CDR3 contains 20 residues. The CDR3 DNA reads as TGTGCCAGCAGCTCCGATACCACGTGGGTCAGGACTCTAGCCAAAAACATTCAGTACTTC. Translating it yields CASSSDTTWVRTLAKNIQYF.

This clonotype was counted at least ten times. The chain joins TRBV12-3 or TRBV12-4 to TRBJ2-1; 9 positions agree with TRBD1. CDR3 length: 15 residues. The junction had 11 bases not matched to a gene; V was cut back by 4 bases and J by 10 bases. This CDR3 is CASSSGQGIRFEQFF. The CDR3 nucleotides are TGTGCCAGCAGTTCCGGACAGGGGATCCGTTTCGAGCAGTTCTTC.

The genes are TRBV20-1 and TRBJ1-2; D call uncertain. Germline CDR1 and CDR2: DFQATT and SNEGSKA (reference sequence). The CDR3 has 9 amino acids. Deletions cut 5 bases from V and 9 bases from J, with 7 bases between. The CDR3 DNA follows: TGCAGTGCTGCTCACCGCTACACCTTC. Residues: CSAAHRYTF.

The chain links TRBV7-2 to TRBJ2-5; D is perhaps TRBD2 (5 bases). The V and J ends lost 2 bases and 5 bases respectively, with 15 bases between them. This CDR3 has 15 amino acids. Germline values: CDR1 SGHTA, CDR2 FQGNSA. CDR3 coding DNA: TGTGCCAGCAGCTTACAATCTGTAGCGAAGGAGACCCAGTACTTC. Residues: CASSLQSVAKETQYF.

This chain uses TRBV29-1 with TRBJ2-3; 9 positions match TRBD2. The CDR3 extends over 12 amino acids. CDR1 SQVTM and CDR2 ANQGSEA come from the germline V gene. CDR3: CRAGGSTDTQYF. DNA of the CDR3: TGCAGGGCGGGGGGGTCCACAGATACGCAGTATTTT.

The V call is TRBV7-9, the J call TRBJ2-1; the D gene is possibly TRBD2 (5 bases). V lost 3 bases to trimming and J lost 3 bases, with 12 bases between them. The CDR3 has 15 amino acids. Per germline, CDR1 SEHNR and CDR2 FQNEAQ (reference sequence). DNA for the CDR3: TGTGCCAGCAGCTTGACCGGGGTTGGCTACAATGAGCAGTTCTTC. Translation gives CASSLTGVGYNEQFF.

This chain joins TRBV6-2 or TRBV6-3 and TRBJ2-1, with unresolved D. V was trimmed by 6 bases and J by 0 bases, leaving 9 bases between them. Per germline, CDR1 MNHEY and CDR2 SVGEGT. The CDR3 covers 14 residues. The CDR3 sequence: CASRLMSSYNEQFF. DNA of the CDR3: TGTGCCAGCAGACTAATGAGCTCCTACAATGAGCAGTTCTTC.

This clonotype was counted many times. J is TRBJ2-5 and V is TRBV6-1, with TRBD1 matching over 7 bases. The CDR3 length is 14 residues. Germline V CDR1 and CDR2: MNHNS, SASEGT. Losses at the gene ends were 4 bases for V and 4 bases for J; bases not matched to a gene: 6. The CDR3 loop reads CASSGLQGRETQYF. In nucleotides, the CDR3 is TGTGCCAGCAGTGGTCTACAGGGGAGAGAGACCCAGTACTTC.

At least ten counts were recorded for this clonotype. The chain has TRBV11-2 and TRBJ2-1; the D is unclear. Germline V gives CDR1 SGHAT, CDR2 FQNNGV. V was trimmed by 3 bases and J by 7 bases, leaving 16 bases between them. The CDR3 is 15 residues long. Written as DNA, the CDR3 is TGTGCCAGCAGCTTTAATGACTGGTCTCGGAATGAGCAGTTCTTC. Residues: CASSFNDWSRNEQFF.

Ten or more counts support this clonotype. The V gene is TRBV4-3, the J gene TRBJ2-1; the D gene is possibly TRBD2 (6 bases). CDR1 is LGHNA and CDR2 is YSLEER in the germline V gene. CDR3 length: 17 residues. Trimming cost V 0 bases and J 3 bases, with 15 bases left between them. The CDR3 DNA reads TGCGCCAGCAGCCAAGATGGGTGGGGTAGCGGCTACAATGAGCAGTTCTTC. The encoded protein is CASSQDGWGSGYNEQFF.

This clonotype turned up a few times. The CDR3 nucleotides read TGTGCCAGCAGCGTGAACTCCTACAATGAGCAGTTCTTC. Translating it yields CASSVNSYNEQFF. The V and J genes are TRBV7-3 and TRBJ2-1; no reliable D call. CDR3 length equals 13 residues. The germline gives CDR1 SGHTA, CDR2 FQGTGA. V lost 5 bases to trimming and J lost 0 bases, with 5 bases between them.

This clonotype has a count of ten or more. Here the CDR3 reads CASSVTSFASYNEQFF. The CDR3 DNA follows: TGCGCCAGCAGCGTTACTAGTTTCGCCTCCTACAATGAGCAGTTCTTC. This rearrangement joins TRBV5-1 to TRBJ2-1; D might be TRBD2 (5 bases). V gave up 4 bases and J gave up 0 bases, with 14 bases separating them. Germline V gives CDR1 SGHRS, CDR2 YFSETQ. There are 16 residues in the CDR3.

This clonotype was observed a handful of times. This chain joins TRBV20-1 and TRBJ2-7; D is unresolved. The germline V and J ends were trimmed by 3 bases and 2 bases, with 5 bases remaining between them. The CDR3 runs to 11 residues. Germline values: CDR1 DFQATT, CDR2 SNEGSKA (reference sequence). CDR3 in DNA: TGCAGTGCTAGCGACCCCTACGAGCAGTACTTC. Translated, it gives CSASDPYEQYF.

The gene calls are TRBV12-3 or TRBV12-4 and TRBJ1-1; D is unresolved. The CDR3 is 16 amino acids. The V end lost 5 bases, the J end lost 3 bases, and 19 bases lay between the germline ends. In nucleotides, the CDR3 is TGTGCCAGCAGTCCTTACGAGGGAGGGTTCGACACTGAAGCTTTCTTT. This translates into CASSPYEGGFDTEAFF.

This clonotype was seen more than once but under ten times. The V gene is TRBV7-2, the J gene TRBJ2-1; D is ambiguous. The CDR3 covers 12 residues. Germline V gene lookup returns CDR1 SGHTA and CDR2 FQGNSA. The V end lost 4 bases, the J end lost 9 bases, and 10 bases lay between the germline ends. CDR3 in DNA: TGTGCCAGCAGCTGGGCAGCGCGTGAGCAGTTCTTC. It is translated as CASSWAAREQFF.

This clonotype was detected only a few times. The chain has TRBV10-2 and TRBJ2-3; D ambiguous. Germline CDR1 reads WSHSY; CDR2 reads SAAADI. The CDR3 covers 15 residues. Trimming stripped 10 bases from V and 2 bases from J, with 19 bases between. The CDR3 here is CATLRAKTSTDTQYF. The CDR3 bases are TGCGCCACCCTTCGGGCCAAGACGTCCACAGATACGCAGTATTTT.

Concerning this clonotype itself: The junction does not match germline at one end; this may be a read error. This chain connects TRBV24-1 to TRBJ2-1, with 12 nucleotides matching TRBD2. This CDR3 has 16 residues. CDR1 is KGHDR, CDR2 SFDVKD, per germline. CDR3 bases: TGTGCCACTAGTGATTCGTCGACTAGCGGGAGCGATGAGCAGTTCTTC. Protein sequence: CATSDSSTSGSDEQFF.

This clonotype was seen a few times. V is TRBV29-1 and J is TRBJ2-1, with 14 positions matching TRBD2. After removal of 6 bases from V and 0 bases from J, the junction contained 19 bases not matched to a gene. Germline-derived CDR1 and CDR2 are SQVTM and ANQGSEA. The CDR3 loop spans 21 amino acids. The chain's CDR3 is CSVHLIPGTSGRESSYNEQFF. The CDR3 DNA reads as TGCAGCGTGCACTTAATCCCCGGGACTAGCGGGAGAGAGAGCTCCTACAATGAGCAGTTCTTC.